This T cell receptor (beta chain) was recovered during a study of T-cell memory formation after mild COVID-19. As for this clonotype: Its antigen is as yet unknown.

Study-wide results and limits: From day 15 to 85, contracting clones were balanced between CD4 and CD8, whereas later expanders leaned toward CD4+. The pre-infection memory compartment contained some responding clones, suggesting cross-reactive memory joined. Mainly CM and EM harbored the contracting CD4+ clones; mainly EMRA harbored the CD8+ ones.

V dropped 5 bases and J dropped 4 bases, with 14 bases sitting between them. The CDR3 runs to 14 residues. 5'RACE with constant-segment primers built TCRalpha and TCRbeta cDNA libraries with UMIs. From the 5' RACE reads, TCRdb called clonotypes with MiXCR, one entry per CDR3 protein. The sample lists 500,000 to 550,000 distinct CDR3 sequences, roughly 21% occurring once. The specimen sequenced was PBMCs or a T cell subset sorted from them (not recorded which). This clonotype originated in an adult woman who had mild COVID-19 (a few samples of this study predate the infection). Cell type and time point are not known. The chain recombines TRBV12-3 or TRBV12-4 with TRBJ1-2; D is possibly TRBD1 (5 bases). The CDR3 coding sequence is TGTGCCAGCAGTCCCCCCGACAGTGGCTATGGCTACACCTTC. Amino acids: CASSPPDSGYGYTF.